These 11 T cell receptor beta chains originate from one sample sequenced in a study of shared clonotypes between healthy human individuals. The method was immunoSEQ multiplex PCR; TCRdb's version includes in-frame clones alone and lacks a portion of them. The profile covers around 2.1 million clones, with more than 90% appearing a single time and roughly 0.13% taken by the ten largest. The source material was naive CD4+ T cells sorted from blood. Subset here: CD45RA+ positively selected. These receptors were collected from a man aged 18 to 30 in good health.

The rearrangement uses TRBV5-5 and TRBJ1-2; no clear D gene. The CDR3 spans 13 residues. Germline V CDR1 and CDR2: SGHKS, YYEKEE (reference sequence). V was pared by 1 base and J by 2 bases, with 6 bases between. The CDR3 is CASSLQLNYGYTF. The DNA of the CDR3 is TGTGCCAGCAGCTTGCAGTTAAACTATGGCTACACCTTC. Combining the CDR3 with reference TRBV5-5 and TRBJ1-2 gives the whole variable domain DAGVTQSPTHLIKTRGQQVTLRCSPISGHKSVSWYQQVLGQGPQFIFQYYEKEERGRGNFPDRFSARQFPNYSSELNVNALLLGDSALYLCASSLQLNYGYTFGSGTRLTVV.

The rearrangement joins TRBV11-2 to TRBJ1-2; TRBD1 is a possible D gene (6 bases). V was shortened by 5 bases and J by 4 bases, with 11 bases between the two germline ends. The CDR3 runs to 13 residues. Per the germline V gene, CDR1 is SGHAT and CDR2 is FQNNGV. Written as DNA, the CDR3 is TGTGCCAGCAGCGGAGGGGGAGGCTATGGCTACACCTTC. Its protein is CASSGGGGYGYTF.

The chain employs TRBV30 and TRBJ1-2, with TRBD1 identical over 7 bases. The CDR3 covers 13 residues. V lost 3 bases, J lost 3 bases, and 4 bases stayed unmatched. Germline V gene sequence: CDR1 GTSNPN, CDR2 SVGIG (reference sequence). This CDR3 is CAWRGTGDYGYTF. Written as DNA, the CDR3 is TGTGCCTGGAGGGGAACAGGGGACTATGGCTACACCTTC.

This clone was detected a few times. In the same sample, other DNA sequences code for this CDR3. This sequence joins TRBV2 and TRBJ1-2; D is unclear. In germline, CDR1 is SNHLY, CDR2 FYNNEI. V was clipped by 6 bases and J by 1 base, with 6 bases between them. This CDR3 comprises 12 residues. The CDR3 sequence is CASSGNNYGYTF. The CDR3 coding sequence is TGTGCCAGCAGCGGGAATAACTATGGCTACACCTTC. The full variable domain, completed using reference TRBV2 and TRBJ1-2, is EPEVTQTPSHQVTQMGQEVILRCVPISNHLYFYWYRQILGQKVEFLVSFYNNEISEKSEIFDDQFSVERPDGSNFTLKIRSTKLEDSAMYFCASSGNNYGYTFGSGTRLTVV.

This clone came up once. V and J are TRBV7-2 and TRBJ1-2; unclear D gene. V was shortened by 2 bases and J by 4 bases, with 8 bases between the two germline ends. This CDR3 is built from 13 residues. Germline-derived CDR1 and CDR2 are SGHTA and FQGNSA. The CDR3 coding sequence is TGTGCCAGCAGCTTATCGGAAGGCTATGGCTACACCTTC. It is translated as CASSLSEGYGYTF.

This chain joins TRBV2 and TRBJ2-2; the D gene is possibly TRBD2 (7 bases). Germline CDR1 is SNHLY and CDR2 is FYNNEI. The V gene lost 4 bases and the J gene lost 5 bases, with 14 bases spanning the gap. This CDR3 contains 15 residues. The CDR3, as DNA: TGTGCCAGCAGTGGGGGGCTGGGAGGGACCGGGGAGCTGTTTTTT. Amino acid sequence: CASSGGLGGTGELFF.

V gene TRBV6-1 combines with J gene TRBJ2-1, with D perhaps TRBD2 (6 bases). The ends were cut back, 7 bases at V and 9 bases at J, with 13 bases in the middle. This CDR3 has 12 residues. Per the germline V gene, CDR1 is MNHNS and CDR2 is SASEGT. The chain's CDR3 is CASNNPGGEQFF. As DNA, the CDR3 is TGTGCCAGCAACAACCCCGGGGGTGAGCAGTTCTTC.

This clone was seen just once. At the DNA level, this CDR3 is encoded by other sequences in the same sample as well. This chain connects TRBV6-1 to TRBJ1-6; D unresolved. V lost 0 bases and J lost 7, with 7 bases in between. The germline V gene encodes CDR1 MNHNS and CDR2 SASEGT. This CDR3 comprises 14 residues. CDR3 DNA sequence: TGTGCCAGCAGTGAAGCTGGAGCCAATTCACCCCTCCACTTT. Protein: CASSEAGANSPLHF.

The chain couples TRBV2 to TRBJ1-1, with D maybe TRBD1 (6 bases). CDR1 and CDR2 (germline): SNHLY, FYNNEI. The CDR3 has 14 residues. V was cut by 8 bases and J by 0 bases, with 13 bases left in between. CDR3 amino acids: CASDTQGLNTEAFF. The CDR3 coding sequence is TGTGCCAGCGACACCCAGGGGCTGAACACTGAAGCTTTCTTT.

For the CDR3, the DNA is TGCGCCAGCAGCTTGGGGTCGGTAGTGCCATGGTTGGAGCAGTACTTC. Translation gives CASSLGSVVPWLEQYF. The V call is TRBV5-1, the J call TRBJ2-7, with unresolved D. The germline V gene has CDR1 SGHRS and CDR2 YFSETQ. This CDR3 region has 16 residues. Trimming pared 0 bases from V and 7 bases from J, leaving 20 bases between.

V gene TRBV5-6 combines with J gene TRBJ2-3; 8 bases map to TRBD2. Germline V gives CDR1 SGHDT, CDR2 YYEEEE. Trimming took 8 bases from V and 4 from J; bases not matched to a gene: 9. The CDR3 runs 14 residues. CDR3 loop: CASSLGGAADTQYF. As DNA, the CDR3 is TGTGCCAGTTCCCTCGGGGGGGCAGCAGATACGCAGTATTTT.